This is a list of T cell receptor beta chains from one sample in a study of sequential checkpoint blockade in melanoma. Only in-frame clones appear in the TCRdb table, and some are missing; sequencing was by immunoSEQ multiplex PCR. The table shows thousands of clones, with 25% to 35% occurring only once. Here the sequenced sample was tumor tissue (inferred from file names), taken from a patient given nivolumab and ipilimumab in sequence. These receptor sequences come from a human donor with melanoma. The CDR3 runs from the conserved cysteine through the conserved F or W. Each record gives: clone size, V gene, D gene, J gene, CDR3 DNA, CDR3 protein. A D gene is named only where the DNA matches it firmly. Clone size is not always given. Where it is, it says once, few, many or a class for expanded clones.

abundance: medium-sized; v_gene: TRBV6-8; d_gene: .; j_gene: TRBJ2-1; CDR3nt: TGTGCCAGCAACTGGTCGGGATCCAATGAGCAGTTCTTC; CDR3aa: CASNWSGSNEQFF
abundance: once; v_gene: TRBV15; d_gene: .; j_gene: TRBJ1-2; CDR3nt: TGTGCCACCAGCAGGCGGGATGGGGGGATCAAAGGCTACACCTTC; CDR3aa: CATSRRDGGIKGYTF
abundance: .; v_gene: TRBV30; d_gene: .; j_gene: TRBJ1-2; CDR3nt: TGTGCCTGGAGTGGTTTGGGGCCCTATGGCTACACCTTC; CDR3aa: CAWSGLGPYGYTF
abundance: few; v_gene: TRBV6-7; d_gene: .; j_gene: TRBJ2-7; CDR3nt: TGTGCCAGCAGTGAAGGGTACGAGCAGTACTTC; CDR3aa: CASSEGYEQYF
abundance: .; v_gene: TRBV11-3; d_gene: .; j_gene: TRBJ1-3; CDR3nt: TGTGCCAGCAGCAAAAGTGGGGAGCCTGGAAACACCATATATTTT; CDR3aa: CASSKSGEPGNTIYF
abundance: .; v_gene: TRBV5-1; d_gene: TRBD2; j_gene: TRBJ2-5; CDR3nt: TGCGCCAGCAGGGTCAGCGGGGGGGCCCGGGAGACCCAGTACTTC; CDR3aa: CASRVSGGARETQYF
abundance: few; v_gene: TRBV18; d_gene: .; j_gene: TRBJ1-4; CDR3nt: TGTGCCAGCTCACAGGGGGCAACTAATGAAAAACTGTTTTTT; CDR3aa: CASSQGATNEKLFF
abundance: .; v_gene: TRBV11-3; d_gene: .; j_gene: TRBJ2-2; CDR3nt: TGTGCCAGCAGCTTAAGTGGAGCGTTGAACACCGGGGAGCTGTTTTTT; CDR3aa: CASSLSGALNTGELFF
abundance: medium-sized; v_gene: TRBV6-8; d_gene: TRBD1; j_gene: TRBJ2-3; CDR3nt: TGTGCCAGCAGAAAATATCCGTGGACAGGGGGAGCAGATACGCAGTATTTT; CDR3aa: CASRKYPWTGGADTQYF
abundance: .; v_gene: TRBV6-8; d_gene: .; j_gene: TRBJ2-3; CDR3nt: TGTGCCAGCAGTTCCGTGACCCGAAGCACAGATACGCAGTATTTT; CDR3aa: CASSSVTRSTDTQYF
abundance: few; v_gene: TRBV6-8; d_gene: .; j_gene: TRBJ2-3; CDR3nt: TGTGCCAGCAGACCTGGAAACACAGATACGCAGTATTTT; CDR3aa: CASRPGNTDTQYF
abundance: .; v_gene: TRBV18; d_gene: TRBD1; j_gene: TRBJ2-2; CDR3nt: TGTGCCAGCTCACGCCGGGACAGGGGTGCCGGGGAGCTGTTTTTT; CDR3aa: CASSRRDRGAGELFF
abundance: .; v_gene: TRBV30; d_gene: .; j_gene: TRBJ2-2; CDR3nt: TGTGCCTGGTGCCGGCAGGGAACGACCGGGGAGCTGTTTTTT; CDR3aa: CAWCRQGTTGELFF
abundance: few; v_gene: TRBV19; d_gene: TRBD2; j_gene: TRBJ2-1; CDR3nt: TGTGCCAGTAGTATATCGGGTAGCGGGAGTCGGAATGAGCAGTTCTTC; CDR3aa: CASSISGSGSRNEQFF
abundance: .; v_gene: TRBV19; d_gene: TRBD1; j_gene: TRBJ1-1; CDR3nt: TGTGCCAGTAGTGGATCGGGGGGGACAGTGAACACTGAAGCTTTCTTT; CDR3aa: CASSGSGGTVNTEAFF
abundance: few; v_gene: TRBV30; d_gene: TRBD2; j_gene: TRBJ2-7; CDR3nt: TGTGCCTGGAGTTTCGCGGGAGGTGTCTCCTACGAGCAGTACTTC; CDR3aa: CAWSFAGGVSYEQYF
abundance: .; v_gene: TRBV9; d_gene: .; j_gene: TRBJ2-7; CDR3nt: TGTGCCAGCAATCCGTGGGGGGCGAGCTCCTACGAGCAGTACTTC; CDR3aa: CASNPWGASSYEQYF
abundance: few; v_gene: TRBV6-8; d_gene: .; j_gene: TRBJ2-2; CDR3nt: TGTGCCAGCGTTTATCTGGACACCGGGGAGCTGTTTTTT; CDR3aa: CASVYLDTGELFF
abundance: many; v_gene: TRBV23-1; d_gene: .; j_gene: TRBJ2-1; CDR3nt: TGCGCCAGCAGCTTACTAGACCACAATGAGCAGTTCTTC; CDR3aa: CASSLLDHNEQFF
abundance: few; v_gene: TRBV18; d_gene: .; j_gene: TRBJ2-5; CDR3nt: TGTGCCAGCTCACCAGACTACCTCGGAACCCAGTACTTC; CDR3aa: CASSPDYLGTQYF
abundance: few; v_gene: TRBV4-1; d_gene: .; j_gene: TRBJ2-7; CDR3nt: TGCGCCAGCAGCCAAAATCCCAGTCTCTACGAGCAGTACTTC; CDR3aa: CASSQNPSLYEQYF
abundance: few; v_gene: TRBV30; d_gene: TRBD1; j_gene: TRBJ1-6; CDR3nt: TGTGCCTGGGGGACAGCATATAATTCACCCCTCCACTTT; CDR3aa: CAWGTAYNSPLHF
abundance: .; v_gene: TRBV6-8; d_gene: .; j_gene: TRBJ1-2; CDR3nt: TGTGCCAGCAATTTATGGGGGGTCGGCTACACCTTC; CDR3aa: CASNLWGVGYTF
abundance: few; v_gene: TRBV14; d_gene: .; j_gene: TRBJ2-2; CDR3nt: TGTGCCAGCAGCAGGGGCCAGTACACCGGGGAGCTGTTTTTT; CDR3aa: CASSRGQYTGELFF
abundance: .; v_gene: TRBV29-1; d_gene: .; j_gene: TRBJ2-5; CDR3nt: TGCAGCGTTGAAGCGGGAGTGGAGACCCAGTACTTC; CDR3aa: CSVEAGVETQYF
abundance: .; v_gene: TRBV9; d_gene: .; j_gene: TRBJ1-3; CDR3nt: TGTGCCAGCAGCGTAGACTACTCTGGAAACACCATATATTTT; CDR3aa: CASSVDYSGNTIYF
abundance: .; v_gene: TRBV6-8; d_gene: TRBD2; j_gene: TRBJ2-7; CDR3nt: TGTGCCAGCAGTTACGTGGCTAGCGGGAGCCCACCGCAGTACTTC; CDR3aa: CASSYVASGSPPQYF
abundance: .; v_gene: TRBV19; d_gene: .; j_gene: TRBJ1-5; CDR3nt: TGTGCCAGTAGTATGTATGAAGCTCAGCCCCAGCATTTT; CDR3aa: CASSMYEAQPQHF
abundance: once; v_gene: TRBV18; d_gene: .; j_gene: TRBJ1-1; CDR3nt: TGTGCCAGCTCACCAGCACCCTGGAACACTGAAGCTTTCTTT; CDR3aa: CASSPAPWNTEAFF
abundance: .; v_gene: TRBV4-1; d_gene: .; j_gene: TRBJ2-1; CDR3nt: TGCGCCAGCAGCCAAGAGCCGGGGTTTGAGCAGTTCTTC; CDR3aa: CASSQEPGFEQFF
abundance: .; v_gene: TRBV6-8; d_gene: .; j_gene: TRBJ1-1; CDR3nt: TGTGCCATCTGGGACCCGCCAGGGGAAGCTTTCTTT; CDR3aa: CAIWDPPGEAFF
abundance: many; v_gene: TRBV11-3; d_gene: TRBD2; j_gene: TRBJ2-7; CDR3nt: TGTGCCAGCAGCTTATTCGGGGGGGCCTACGAGCAGTACTTC; CDR3aa: CASSLFGGAYEQYF
abundance: few; v_gene: TRBV5-1; d_gene: .; j_gene: TRBJ1-2; CDR3nt: TGCGCCAGCAGCTCTCCGGGACAACCTAACTATGGCTACACCTTC; CDR3aa: CASSSPGQPNYGYTF
abundance: .; v_gene: TRBV6-8; d_gene: TRBD1; j_gene: TRBJ2-5; CDR3nt: TGTGCCACCGAAGACAGGGGTCGAGAGACCCAGTACTTC; CDR3aa: CATEDRGRETQYF
abundance: .; v_gene: TRBV18; d_gene: TRBD1; j_gene: TRBJ1-2; CDR3nt: TGTGCCAGCTCCTTGGACAGGGTGGCCTATGGCTACACCTTC; CDR3aa: CASSLDRVAYGYTF
abundance: few; v_gene: TRBV6-8; d_gene: .; j_gene: TRBJ1-3; CDR3nt: TGTGCCAGCAGTTACCACACCGCAGGGGCTGGAAACACCATATATTTT; CDR3aa: CASSYHTAGAGNTIYF
abundance: .; v_gene: TRBV11-3; d_gene: TRBD1; j_gene: TRBJ2-7; CDR3nt: TGTGCCAGCAGCCCAGGGACAGGGGGGACTTACGAGCAGTACTTC; CDR3aa: CASSPGTGGTYEQYF
abundance: few; v_gene: TRBV11-3; d_gene: .; j_gene: TRBJ1-5; CDR3nt: TGTGCCAGCAGCTTGTGGCGGACAGATAGCAATCAGCCCCAGCATTTT; CDR3aa: CASSLWRTDSNQPQHF
abundance: .; v_gene: TRBV6-8; d_gene: .; j_gene: TRBJ2-7; CDR3nt: TGTGCCAGCGAACAGGAACCATGGCGCGAGCAGTACTTC; CDR3aa: CASEQEPWREQYF
abundance: .; v_gene: TRBV7-7; d_gene: .; j_gene: TRBJ2-5; CDR3nt: TGTGCCAGCAGCTTTCCGCAGGGGTACCAAGAGACCCAGTACTTC; CDR3aa: CASSFPQGYQETQYF
abundance: many; v_gene: TRBV9; d_gene: .; j_gene: TRBJ1-1; CDR3nt: TGTGCCAGCAGCGTAGTTTGGGGGAGCACTGAAGCTTTCTTT; CDR3aa: CASSVVWGSTEAFF
abundance: .; v_gene: TRBV19; d_gene: TRBD1; j_gene: TRBJ2-4; CDR3nt: TGTGCCAGTAGCGGCGGACAGGGTTTGAACATTCAGTACTTC; CDR3aa: CASSGGQGLNIQYF
abundance: .; v_gene: TRBV25-1; d_gene: .; j_gene: TRBJ2-7; CDR3nt: TGTGCCAGCAGTGGGACCGAATCCTACGAGCAGTACTTC; CDR3aa: CASSGTESYEQYF
abundance: few; v_gene: TRBV9; d_gene: .; j_gene: TRBJ1-2; CDR3nt: TGTGCCAGCAGTTCCGACAGCAACTATGGCTACACCTTC; CDR3aa: CASSSDSNYGYTF
abundance: few; v_gene: TRBV11-3; d_gene: TRBD2; j_gene: TRBJ2-3; CDR3nt: TGTGCCAGCAGCTTAGAACTAGCGGGAGGCACAGATACGCAGTATTTT; CDR3aa: CASSLELAGGTDTQYF